Shown below are 8 T cell receptor beta chains from a single sample sequenced in a study of cytomegalovirus exposure and HLA in healthy donors. Researchers ran the PCR with 60 Vbeta and 13 Jbeta primers. Profiled with immunoSEQ multiplex PCR; TCRdb holds only in-frame clones, not every one. The repertoire holds 40,000 to 55,000 clones, with 77% as singletons. The sequenced sample was PBMCs. The receptors come from a woman aged 35 to 49 in good health and CMV-seropositive.

V usage is TRBV5-4 and J usage is TRBJ2-3; TRBD2 matches at 11 bases. The V gene's germline CDR1 is SGHNT and CDR2 YYREEE (reference sequence). The CDR3 is 16 amino acids. The ends lost 3 bases at V and 5 bases at J; junction bases unmatched: 8. This CDR3 is CASSSPGSGGGDTQYF. The CDR3 nucleotides are TGTGCCAGCAGCTCTCCCGGTAGCGGGGGGGGAGATACGCAGTATTTT.

The V and J genes are TRBV18 and TRBJ1-1; a possible D gene is TRBD1 (6 bases). Trimming removed 6 bases at V and 1 base at J, with 12 bases between. There are 14 residues in the CDR3. Germline CDR1 reads KGHSH; CDR2 reads LQKENI. This chain's CDR3 is CASSVRGRNTEAFF. The CDR3 DNA reads as TGTGCCAGCTCCGTCAGGGGCCGGAACACTGAAGCTTTCTTT.

V is TRBV12-5 and J is TRBJ1-6; D gene ambiguous. This CDR3 contains 13 residues. Trimming left V 7 bases short and J 8 bases short, with 12 bases between. CDR1 is LGHNT, CDR2 FRNRAP, per germline. The CDR3 here is CASATSPDSPLHF. The CDR3 DNA sequence: TGTGCTAGTGCCACTTCCCCCGATTCACCCCTCCACTTT.

The V call is TRBV2, the J call TRBJ2-1; 11 nucleotides line up with TRBD2. The CDR3 is 15 amino acids. CDR1 is SNHLY and CDR2 is FYNNEI in the germline V gene. J lost 4 bases, V lost 4 bases, and 3 bases had no gene match. This CDR3 reads CASSVPSGGYNEQFF. The CDR3 DNA reads TGTGCCAGCAGTGTTCCTAGCGGGGGGTACAATGAGCAGTTCTTC.

J is TRBJ2-4 and V is TRBV2; 8 bases fit TRBD1. The CDR3 spans 16 residues. Germline CDR1 reads SNHLY; CDR2 reads FYNNEI. J was trimmed by 4 bases and V by 6 bases; bases with no gene match: 11. Here the CDR3 reads CASSEPDRDFKNIQYF. For the CDR3, the DNA is TGTGCCAGCAGCGAACCGGACAGGGACTTTAAAAACATTCAGTACTTC.

The sample holds a few counts of this clone. The CDR3 bases are TGTGCCTGGAGTGGACAGTGGACCTACGAGCAGTACTTC. Translated: CAWSGQWTYEQYF. The chain links TRBV30 to TRBJ2-7, with D possibly matching TRBD1 (5 bases). Per germline, CDR1 GTSNPN and CDR2 SVGIG (reference sequence). The CDR3 runs 13 residues. Trimming left V 1 base short and J 2 bases short, with 9 bases between.

This clone is a singleton in its sample. V and J are TRBV15 and TRBJ2-7, with 7 bases fitting TRBD1. The CDR3 is made up of 15 amino acids. The J segment lost 3 bases and the V segment lost 0 bases, leaving 5 bases of the junction unmatched. Per the germline V gene, CDR1 is LNHNV and CDR2 is YYDKDF (reference sequence). The CDR3 nucleotides read TGTGCCACCAGCAGAGAATCGGGACAGTACTACGAGCAGTACTTC. It yields the protein CATSRESGQYYEQYF.

The rearrangement links TRBV9 to TRBJ1-1; possible D gene TRBD1, 6 bases. From germline, CDR1 is SGDLS and CDR2 YYNGEE. Trimming took off 2 bases at V and 10 bases at J, with 15 bases between the two ends. The CDR3 totals 13 residues. The chain's CDR3 is CASSVSTGGGAFF. CDR3 DNA: TGTGCCAGCAGCGTTTCGACAGGCGGAGGAGCTTTCTTT.